One and the same sample provided the 22 T cell receptor beta chains below, sequenced in a study of vaccination effects on CD4 cells after COVID-19. Sequencing followed a ViraFEST assay step that expanded antigen-specific CD4+ T cells with viral peptide pools. CD4+ T cells were isolated after around 10 days of culture. Vaccine recipients lacked prior SARS-CoV-2 infection and had negative nucleocapsid antibodies. Some clones are missing from TCRdb's copy, which holds only in-frame ones; the method was immunoSEQ multiplex PCR. Of more than 20,000 clones listed, about 72% are singletons. Antigen specificity for these receptors is unknown. Specimen: CD4+ T cells from PBMCs cultured with HCoV-OC43 spike peptides, collected before COVID-19 vaccination. Noted subset: HCoV-OC43 spike overlapping peptide pool stimulation. These receptors all stem from a human donor who received a COVID-19 vaccine.

In this sample, this clone turned up a few times. The chain has TRBV20-1 and TRBJ1-1, with D uncertain. Germline CDR1 is DFQATT and CDR2 is SNEGSKA (reference sequence). There are 13 residues in the CDR3. V was cut by 3 bases and J by 1 base, with 9 bases left in between. Here the CDR3 DNA reads TGCAGTGCTAGTCAAGGGTCGAACACTGAAGCTTTCTTT. Its translation is CSASQGSNTEAFF.

This clone was picked up a small number of times. This chain joins TRBV6-6 and TRBJ2-2; D call uncertain. This CDR3 contains 12 residues. The V gene's germline CDR1 is MNHNY and CDR2 SVGAGI (reference sequence). V gave up 2 bases and J gave up 7 bases, with 5 bases separating them. The CDR3 DNA reads TGTGCCAGCAGTTACCAATACGGGGAGCTGTTTTTT. This sequence encodes CASSYQYGELFF.

The table lists this clone with a few counts. The chain employs TRBV18 and TRBJ1-1, with a possible D match to TRBD1 (5 bases). The CDR3 covers 16 residues. The germline gives CDR1 KGHSH, CDR2 LQKENI. V gave up 3 bases and J gave up 1 base, with 15 bases separating them. The CDR3 sequence: CASSPGAQRQNTEAFF. CDR3 sequence (DNA): TGTGCCAGCTCACCCGGGGCCCAACGCCAGAACACTGAAGCTTTCTTT.

A single count supports this clone. This chain links TRBV3-1 (or the pseudogene TRBV3-2) with TRBJ2-1, with 7 bases aligning to TRBD1. The ends lost 1 base at V and 4 bases at J; junction bases unmatched: 10. Germline V gene lookup returns CDR1 LGHDT and CDR2 YNNKEL (reference sequence). This CDR3 spans 17 amino acids. The CDR3 reads CASSQVSRGQAYNEQFF. CDR3 nucleotide sequence: TGTGCCAGCAGCCAAGTAAGCCGTGGACAGGCATACAATGAGCAGTTCTTC.

The gene calls are TRBV21-1 and TRBJ2-1; TRBD1, as called in the table, went unchecked against the DNA. TRBV21-1 is a pseudogene segment. The CDR3 has 15 amino acids. Here the CDR3 reads CASANTGKTYNEQFF. The CDR3 coding sequence is TGTGCCAGCGCCAATACAGGGAAAACTTACAATGAGCAGTTCTTC.

This clone was seen only once. The chain carries TRBV19 and TRBJ2-7; 7 bases line up with TRBD1. The CDR3 is 15 amino acids. The V segment lost 4 bases and the J segment 4 bases; nucleotides outside the gene matches: 10. Germline CDR1 is LNHDA and CDR2 is SQIVND (reference sequence). The CDR3 bases are TGTGCCAGTAGTAGACCGGGACAGACAGGGTACGAGCAGTACTTC. Encoded protein: CASSRPGQTGYEQYF.

A single count supports this clone. V and J are TRBV29-1 and TRBJ2-4; D is perhaps TRBD2 (5 bases). Trimming left V 3 bases short and J 0 bases short, with 6 bases between. Germline V gene data show CDR1 as SQVTM and CDR2 as ANQGSEA. The CDR3 loop spans 13 amino acids. DNA of the CDR3: TGCAGCGTTGACGGACTAGCCAAAAACATTCAGTACTTC. Encoded protein: CSVDGLAKNIQYF.

This clone was seen a handful of times. The chain carries TRBV4-1 and TRBJ2-4; no clear D gene. The CDR3 consists of 16 residues. The germline V gene has CDR1 MGHRA and CDR2 YSYEKL. Between the trimmed V and J ends, which lost 0 bases and 4 bases, there was a span of 13 bases. CDR3 sequence (DNA): TGCGCCAGCAGCCAAGAAAGGTGGCAGCTGAAAAACATTCAGTACTTC. It codes for CASSQERWQLKNIQYF.

This chain uses TRBV10-3 with TRBJ1-6, with 7 nucleotides matching TRBD1. The CDR3 runs to 14 residues. Trimming removed 7 bases from V and 9 bases from J; junction bases left unmatched: 9. Germline assignment: CDR1 ENHRY and CDR2 SYGVKD. The CDR3 DNA follows: TGTGCCATCAAGGACAGGCAGGCCAGTTCACCCCTCCACTTT. Translated, it gives CAIKDRQASSPLHF.

The gene calls are TRBV5-1 and TRBJ2-2, with TRBD2 identical over 13 bases. Germline loops: CDR1 SGHRS, CDR2 YFSETQ. V lost 1 base and J lost 5; bases outside the gene matches: 5. The CDR3 extends over 17 amino acids. The CDR3 DNA sequence: TGCGCCAGCAGCTTGACTAGCGGGAGGGCAGGTACCGGGGAGCTGTTTTTT. Protein sequence: CASSLTSGRAGTGELFF.

This clone was counted a single time. This chain joins TRBV24-1 and TRBJ2-1; D is uncertain. The germline V gene has CDR1 KGHDR and CDR2 SFDVKD. The CDR3 is 16 amino acids. The germline V and J ends were trimmed by 3 bases and 6 bases, with 17 bases remaining between them. CDR3 nucleotide sequence: TGTGCCACCAGTGATCCCGGCTCTCATCCGGGCAATGAGCAGTTCTTC. This sequence encodes CATSDPGSHPGNEQFF.

This clone was seen a handful of times. V and J are TRBV18 and TRBJ2-1; a weak D match, TRBD1 (5 bases). The CDR3 spans 13 residues. CDR1 KGHSH and CDR2 LQKENI come from the germline V gene. V was cut by 3 bases and J by 7 bases, with 10 bases left in between. CDR3: CASSPLKGNEQFF. In nucleotides, the CDR3 is TGTGCCAGCTCACCTCTGAAGGGGAATGAGCAGTTCTTC.

The V gene is TRBV30, the J gene TRBJ1-2; D unclear. V lost 2 bases, J lost 4 bases, and 5 bases lay in between. This CDR3 has 11 amino acids. Germline V CDR1 and CDR2: GTSNPN, SVGIG (reference sequence). Written as DNA, the CDR3 is TGTGCCTGGAGTACGGGCTATGGCTACACCTTC. This gives the protein CAWSTGYGYTF.

The sample holds one count of this clone. The CDR3 is CASIPNGQNYNEQFF. CDR3 nucleotide sequence: TGCGCCAGCATCCCCAACGGACAGAACTACAATGAGCAGTTCTTC. V usage is TRBV5-1 and J usage is TRBJ2-1; D possibly corresponds to TRBD1 (6 bases). The CDR3 totals 15 residues. The germline V and J ends were trimmed by 6 bases and 3 bases, with 16 bases remaining between them. CDR1 and CDR2 from the germline V gene are SGHRS and YFSETQ.

The V call is TRBV30, the J call TRBJ2-7; 9 bases map to TRBD1. The ends lost 0 bases at V and 2 bases at J; junction bases unmatched: 2. Germline V gene sequence: CDR1 GTSNPN, CDR2 SVGIG (reference sequence). The CDR3 runs to 14 residues. The DNA for the CDR3 is TGTGCCTGGAGTGTTGGACAGGGGCCCTACGAGCAGTACTTC. Its translation: CAWSVGQGPYEQYF.

The chain combines TRBV30 with TRBJ1-4; D gene unclear. The CDR3 runs to 15 residues. From germline, CDR1 is GTSNPN and CDR2 SVGIG (reference sequence). Trimming took 2 bases from V and 6 from J, leaving 16 bases between them. In DNA form, the CDR3 reads TGTGCCTGGAGTCCCCGGGTGGGGAGGGATGAAAAACTGTTTTTT. It is translated as CAWSPRVGRDEKLFF. Together with reference TRBV30 and TRBJ1-4, the CDR3 gives the full variable domain: SQTIHQWPATLVQPVGSPLSLECTVEGTSNPNLYWYRQAAGRGLQLLFYSVGIGQISSEVPQNLSASRPQDRQFILSSKKLLLSDSGFYLCAWSPRVGRDEKLFFGSGTQLSVL.

The chain is built from TRBV12-5 and TRBJ2-1; the D gene is possibly TRBD2 (6 bases). This CDR3 has 15 amino acids. Trimming left V 5 bases short and J 5 bases short, with 16 bases between. Germline lookup yields CDR1 LGHNT and CDR2 FRNRAP. CDR3 sequence reads: CASGPPDPGDNEQFF. CDR3 coding DNA: TGTGCTAGTGGTCCCCCGGATCCGGGGGACAATGAGCAGTTCTTC.

This chain links TRBV19 with TRBJ2-3; D unclear. This CDR3 has 15 amino acids. The germline gives CDR1 LNHDA, CDR2 SQIVND (reference sequence). With 1 base removed from V and 3 bases from J, the gap between germline ends came to 11 bases. The DNA for the CDR3 is TGTGCCAGTAGTATAGGCGGCCAGGTTACAGATACGCAGTATTTT. Its protein is CASSIGGQVTDTQYF.

The rearrangement links TRBV6-5 to TRBJ2-3, with D possibly TRBD1 on 5 matching bases. The CDR3 consists of 14 residues. Trimming stripped 5 bases from V and 2 bases from J, with 11 bases between. Germline V gene lookup returns CDR1 MNHEY and CDR2 SVGAGI. Here the CDR3 reads CASSRFGATDTQYF. Written as DNA, the CDR3 is TGTGCCAGCAGTAGGTTTGGGGCCACAGATACGCAGTATTTT.

The CDR3: CASRPGTGSNQPQHF. The CDR3 DNA follows: TGCGCCAGCAGGCCGGGGACAGGTAGCAATCAGCCCCAGCATTTT. This chain joins TRBV5-1 and TRBJ1-5; 8 positions agree with TRBD1. V shed 5 bases, J shed 0 bases, and the junction held 4 bases outside the gene matches. Germline V gene sequence: CDR1 SGHRS, CDR2 YFSETQ. This CDR3 is built from 15 residues.

The CDR3 protein is CASSSRAGANEKLFF. As DNA, the CDR3 is TGCGCCAGCAGCTCAAGGGCCGGGGCGAATGAAAAACTGTTTTTT. The J gene is TRBJ1-4, the V gene TRBV5-1; D may be TRBD1 (5 bases). V dropped 3 bases and J dropped 5 bases, with 14 bases sitting between them. CDR1 and CDR2 from the germline V gene are SGHRS and YFSETQ. The CDR3 is 15 residues long.

This clone has a handful of counts. This chain connects TRBV15 to TRBJ1-2; the D is unclear. This CDR3 comprises 13 residues. Trimming shortened V by 4 bases and J by 0 bases, and 6 bases separated the two germline ends. CDR1 and CDR2 (germline): LNHNV, YYDKDF (reference sequence). CDR3 DNA sequence: TGTGCCACCAGCATTGGGACTAACTATGGCTACACCTTC. It specifies CATSIGTNYGYTF.